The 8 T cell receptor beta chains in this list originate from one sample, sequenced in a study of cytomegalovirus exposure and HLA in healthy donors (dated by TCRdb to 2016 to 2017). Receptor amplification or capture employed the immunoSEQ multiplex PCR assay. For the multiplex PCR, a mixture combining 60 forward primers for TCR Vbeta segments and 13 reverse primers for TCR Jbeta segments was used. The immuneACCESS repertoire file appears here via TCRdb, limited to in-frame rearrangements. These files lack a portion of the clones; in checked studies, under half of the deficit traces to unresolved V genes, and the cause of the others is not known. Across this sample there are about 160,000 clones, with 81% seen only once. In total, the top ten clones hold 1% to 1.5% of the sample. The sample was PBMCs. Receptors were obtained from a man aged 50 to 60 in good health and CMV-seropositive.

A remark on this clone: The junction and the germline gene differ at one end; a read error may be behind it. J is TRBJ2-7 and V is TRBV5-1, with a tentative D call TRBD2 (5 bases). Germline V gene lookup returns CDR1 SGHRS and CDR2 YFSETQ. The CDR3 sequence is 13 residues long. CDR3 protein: CAGSRGSSEQQYF. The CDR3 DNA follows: TGCGCCGGCAGCAGAGGGTCAAGCGAACAGCAGTACTTC.

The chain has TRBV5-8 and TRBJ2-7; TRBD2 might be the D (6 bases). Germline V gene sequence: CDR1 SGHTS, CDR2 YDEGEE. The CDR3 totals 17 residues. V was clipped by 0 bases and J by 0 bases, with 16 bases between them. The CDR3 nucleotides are TGTGCCAGCAGCTTGGGGCGGGGCAGGACTTACTCCTACGAGCAGTACTTC. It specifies CASSLGRGRTYSYEQYF.

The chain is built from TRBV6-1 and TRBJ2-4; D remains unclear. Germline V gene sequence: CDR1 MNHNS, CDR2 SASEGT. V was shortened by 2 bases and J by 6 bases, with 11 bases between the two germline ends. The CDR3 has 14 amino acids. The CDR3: CASSESINSNIQYF. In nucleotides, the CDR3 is TGTGCCAGCAGTGAATCTATTAACTCAAACATTCAGTACTTC.

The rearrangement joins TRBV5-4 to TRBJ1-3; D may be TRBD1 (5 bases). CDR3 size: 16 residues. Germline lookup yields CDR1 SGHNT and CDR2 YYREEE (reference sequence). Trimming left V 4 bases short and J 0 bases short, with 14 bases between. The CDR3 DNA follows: TGTGCCAGCAGCCCTCGGGCAGGGCACTCTGGAAACACCATATATTTT. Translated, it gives CASSPRAGHSGNTIYF.

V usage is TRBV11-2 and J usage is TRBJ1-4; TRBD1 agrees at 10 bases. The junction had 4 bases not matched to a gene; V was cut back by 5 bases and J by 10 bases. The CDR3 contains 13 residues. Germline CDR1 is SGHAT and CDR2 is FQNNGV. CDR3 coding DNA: TGTGCCAGCAGCGCGGACAGGGGGGGAAAACTGTTTTTT. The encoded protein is CASSADRGGKLFF.

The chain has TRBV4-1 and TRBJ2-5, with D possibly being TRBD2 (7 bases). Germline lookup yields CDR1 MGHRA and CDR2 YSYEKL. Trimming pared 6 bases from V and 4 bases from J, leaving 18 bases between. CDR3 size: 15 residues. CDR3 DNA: TGCGCCAGCAGGAAATTAGGGGGGGCGCGAGAGACCCAGTACTTC. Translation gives CASRKLGGARETQYF.

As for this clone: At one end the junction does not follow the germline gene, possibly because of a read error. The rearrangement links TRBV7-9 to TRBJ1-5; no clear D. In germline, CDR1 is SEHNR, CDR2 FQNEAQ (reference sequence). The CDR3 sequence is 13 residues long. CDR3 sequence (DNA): TGTACCAGCAGCGCACAAAGCAATCAGCCCCAGCATTTT. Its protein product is CTSSAQSNQPQHF.

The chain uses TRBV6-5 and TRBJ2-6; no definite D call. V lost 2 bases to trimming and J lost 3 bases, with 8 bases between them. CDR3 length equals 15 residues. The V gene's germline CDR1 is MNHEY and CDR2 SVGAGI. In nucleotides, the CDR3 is TGTGCCAGCAGTTACGTTAGCAGTGGGGCCAACGTCCTGACTTTC. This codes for CASSYVSSGANVLTF.